A selection of T cell receptor beta chains follows, all from one sample in a study of T cell responses to AZD1222 COVID-19 vaccine. Some clones are missing from TCRdb's copy, which holds only in-frame ones; the method was immunoSEQ multiplex PCR. The repertoire holds over 130,000 clones, with over 90% as singletons. The material was peripheral blood, obtained 28 days after the second AZD1222 dose. Receptor source: an adult who received the AZD1222 COVID-19 vaccine. Each CDR3 is given with its conserved first and last residue. A D gene is named only where the DNA matches it firmly. Expanded clones get a size class; other rows say once, few or many, or leave the size out.

>few|TRBJ2-7|TRBD1|TRBV5-1
TGCGCCAGCAGCTTATACCGGGACAGGGGTTTTGGCGAGCAGTACTTC
CASSLYRDRGFGEQYF
>.|TRBJ2-3|.|TRBV3-1/TRBV3-2
TGTGCCAGCAGCCTAAGACAGGGCACAGATACGCAGTATTTT
CASSLRQGTDTQYF
>.|TRBJ2-6|.|TRBV10-3
TGTGCCATCAGTGTTACAACCTACATCGAGGCCGGGGCCAACGTCCTGACTTTC
CAISVTTYIEAGANVLTF
>.|TRBJ1-1|.|TRBV2
TGTGCCAGCAAACGGGACTCTTTCCCGGACACTGAAGCTTTCTTT
CASKRDSFPDTEAFF
>.|TRBJ2-7|.|TRBV28
TGTGCCAGCAGTTTATATGCTAGCATTAACGAGCAGTACTTC
CASSLYASINEQYF
>.|TRBJ1-2|.|TRBV27
TGTGCCAGCAGTTTATTCGCACAGGGCCCCACTAACTATGGCTACACCTTC
CASSLFAQGPTNYGYTF
>.|TRBJ1-6|TRBD1|TRBV10-3
TGTGCCATCAGTGAGTCGGTAGGGGGCGGAGGTTCACCCCTCCACTTT
CAISESVGGGGSPLHF
>.|TRBJ2-5|TRBD2|TRBV28
TGTGCCAGCAGTTTACGGGGGGGCCTGCAGTACTTC
CASSLRGGLQYF
>.|TRBJ1-5|TRBD1|TRBV19
TGTGCCAGTAGGAAAACAGGGGTGGGCAATCAGCCCCAGCATTTT
CASRKTGVGNQPQHF
>.|TRBJ1-5|.|TRBV5-4
TGTGCCAGCAGCTTGATTGGGGCCCTACGTCGGACCGGTGGCAATCAGCCCCAGCATTTT
CASSLIGALRRTGGNQPQHF
>.|TRBJ2-7|TRBD1|TRBV7-8
TGTGCCAGCAGCCCTAGACAGGGGGCGGCCTACGAGCAGTACTTC
CASSPRQGAAYEQYF
>.|TRBJ1-1|.|TRBV28
TGTGCCAATAAGGGGACCTTGGACCCTGAAGCTTTCTTT
CANKGTLDPEAFF
>.|TRBJ1-1|.|TRBV3-1/TRBV3-2
TGTGCCAGCAGCCAAGTGGCCCGGGACACTGAAGCTTTCTTT
CASSQVARDTEAFF
>once|TRBJ1-4|.|TRBV5-1
TGCGCCAGCAGCTTGAAGGGGGAGGATGAAAAACTGTTTTTT
CASSLKGEDEKLFF
>.|TRBJ2-5|TRBD2|TRBV9
TGTGCCAGCAGCGTAAGTAGAGGGACTAGCGGAGAGACCCAGTACTTC
CASSVSRGTSGETQYF